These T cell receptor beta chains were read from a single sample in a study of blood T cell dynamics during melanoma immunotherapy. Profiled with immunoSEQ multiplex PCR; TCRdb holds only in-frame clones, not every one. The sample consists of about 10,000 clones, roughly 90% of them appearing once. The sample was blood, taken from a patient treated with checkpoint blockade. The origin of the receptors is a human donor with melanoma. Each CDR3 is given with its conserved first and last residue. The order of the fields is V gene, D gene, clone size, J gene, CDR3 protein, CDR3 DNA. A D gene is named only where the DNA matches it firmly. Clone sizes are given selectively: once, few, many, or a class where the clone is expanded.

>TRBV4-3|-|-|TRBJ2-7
CASSQDFSGGRVYEQYF
TGCGCCAGCAGCCAAGATTTTAGCGGAGGTAGGGTCTACGAGCAGTACTTC
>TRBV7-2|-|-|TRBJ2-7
CASSFSGPYEQYF
TGTGCCAGCAGCTTTAGCGGACCCTACGAGCAGTACTTC
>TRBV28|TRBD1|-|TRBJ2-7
CASRGTGELTTYEQYF
TGTGCCAGCAGAGGGACAGGCGAACTCACTACCTACGAGCAGTACTTC
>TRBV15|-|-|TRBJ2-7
CATSTIPTAYEQYF
TGTGCCACCAGCACCATACCCACGGCCTACGAGCAGTACTTC
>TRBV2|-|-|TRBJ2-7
CASSGVVSYEQYF
TGTGCCAGCAGCGGGGTTGTCTCCTACGAGCAGTACTTC
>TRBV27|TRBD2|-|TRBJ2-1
CASGTLRSGSHRIDEQFF
TGTGCCAGCGGAACCCTACGTAGCGGGAGCCACCGCATCGATGAGCAGTTCTTC
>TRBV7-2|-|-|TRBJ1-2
CASSLLGGLDGYTF
TGTGCCAGCAGCTTATTAGGAGGGCTGGATGGCTACACCTTC
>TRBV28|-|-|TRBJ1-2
CASSIRRSTNYGYTF
TGTGCCAGCAGTATTAGACGGTCTACTAACTATGGCTACACCTTC
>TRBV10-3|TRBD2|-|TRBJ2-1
CAIGTSGYNEQFF
TGTGCCATCGGGACTAGCGGATACAATGAGCAGTTCTTC
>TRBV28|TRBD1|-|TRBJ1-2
CASSWGGQGYGYTF
TGTGCCAGCAGCTGGGGGGGACAGGGTTATGGCTACACCTTC
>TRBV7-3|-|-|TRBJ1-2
CASSPREGFGYTF
TGTGCCAGCAGCCCCCGTGAAGGGTTTGGCTACACCTTC
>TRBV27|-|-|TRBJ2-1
CASSLSGDDQATAYNEQFF
TGTGCCAGCAGTTTATCAGGGGATGACCAGGCCACGGCCTACAATGAGCAGTTCTTC
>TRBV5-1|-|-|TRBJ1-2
CASSGGDPNNYGYTF
TGCGCCAGCAGCGGAGGGGATCCTAATAACTATGGCTACACCTTC
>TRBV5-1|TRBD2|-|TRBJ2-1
CASSLVSGSRNEQFF
TGCGCCAGCAGCTTGGTTAGCGGGAGTCGGAATGAGCAGTTCTTC
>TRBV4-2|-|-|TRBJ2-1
CASSQGRRDEQFF
TGTGCCAGCAGCCAAGGGAGGCGGGATGAGCAGTTCTTC
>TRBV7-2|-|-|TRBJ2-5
CASSWETGNQETQYF
TGTGCCAGCAGCTGGGAAACAGGGAACCAAGAGACCCAGTACTTC
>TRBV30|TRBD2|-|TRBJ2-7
CAWSVRGWGLAGLKSDEQYF
TGTGCCTGGAGTGTACGGGGGTGGGGACTAGCGGGACTCAAATCAGACGAGCAGTACTTC
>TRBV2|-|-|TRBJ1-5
CASSGRSNIYSNQPQHF
TGTGCCAGCAGTGGACGGTCGAACATATATAGCAATCAGCCCCAGCATTTT
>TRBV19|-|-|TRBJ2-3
CASSIGAADTDTQYF
TGTGCCAGTAGTATCGGGGCAGCCGACACAGATACGCAGTATTTT
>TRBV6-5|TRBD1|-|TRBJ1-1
CASRSTGATEAFF
TGTGCCAGCAGGTCGACAGGGGCCACTGAAGCTTTCTTT
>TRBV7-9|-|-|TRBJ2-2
CASSLSEVTIHTGELFF
TGTGCCAGCAGCTTATCGGAAGTGACTATACACACCGGGGAGCTGTTTTTT
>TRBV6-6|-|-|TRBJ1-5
CASNEKGFGNQPQHF
TGTGCCAGCAATGAGAAGGGGTTCGGCAATCAGCCCCAGCATTTT
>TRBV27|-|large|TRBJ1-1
CASTAGDMNTEAFF
TGTGCCAGCACCGCAGGGGATATGAACACTGAAGCTTTCTTT
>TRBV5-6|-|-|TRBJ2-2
CASSLQGLRTDTGELFF
TGTGCCAGCAGCTTGCAAGGTCTCCGCACCGACACCGGGGAGCTGTTTTTT
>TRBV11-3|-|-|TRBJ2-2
CASSLGISGELFF
TGTGCCAGCAGCTTGGGGATAAGCGGGGAGCTGTTTTTT
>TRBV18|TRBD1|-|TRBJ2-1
CASTDRGGLSYNEQFF
TGTGCCAGCACGGACAGGGGCGGCCTTTCCTACAATGAGCAGTTCTTC
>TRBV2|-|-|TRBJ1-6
CASSPEGITSPLHF
TGTGCCAGCAGCCCCGAGGGTATCACTTCACCCCTCCACTTT
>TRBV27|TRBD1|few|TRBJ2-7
CASSSVDRVSYYEQYF
TGTGCCAGCAGTTCAGTTGACAGGGTCTCTTACTACGAGCAGTACTTC
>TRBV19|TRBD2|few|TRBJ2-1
CASSIEREGRDEQFF
TGTGCCAGTAGTATCGAGCGGGAGGGCCGGGATGAGCAGTTCTTC
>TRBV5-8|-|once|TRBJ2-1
CASSLVPSARDEQFF
TGTGCCAGCAGCTTGGTCCCTAGCGCCAGGGATGAGCAGTTCTTC
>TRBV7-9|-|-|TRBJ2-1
CASSSLGNEQFF
TGTGCCAGCAGCTCGCTGGGCAATGAGCAGTTCTTC
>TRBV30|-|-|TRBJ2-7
CAWSGGLETYEQYF
TGTGCCTGGAGTGGCGGGTTAGAAACCTACGAGCAGTACTTC
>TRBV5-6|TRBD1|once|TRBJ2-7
CASSLEGTVPYEQYF
TGTGCCAGCAGCTTGGAGGGGACAGTACCCTACGAGCAGTACTTC
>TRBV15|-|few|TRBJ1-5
CATSRDSSGRQPQHF
TGTGCCACCAGCAGAGATAGTTCAGGACGGCAGCCCCAGCATTTT
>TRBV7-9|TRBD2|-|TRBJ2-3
CASSLGRETQYF
TGTGCCAGCAGCTTAGGGCGGGAGACGCAGTATTTT
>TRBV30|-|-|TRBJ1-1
CALTRALGTEAFF
TGTGCCTTAACCCGGGCCCTGGGAACTGAAGCTTTCTTT
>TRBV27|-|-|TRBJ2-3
CASSLSADTQYF
TGTGCCAGCAGTTTATCGGCAGATACGCAGTATTTT
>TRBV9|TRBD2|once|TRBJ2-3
CASSVRASGGPDTQYF
TGTGCCAGCAGCGTAAGGGCTAGCGGGGGACCAGATACGCAGTATTTT
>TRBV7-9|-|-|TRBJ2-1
CASSLALNEQFF
TGTGCCAGCAGCTTAGCCCTCAATGAGCAGTTCTTC
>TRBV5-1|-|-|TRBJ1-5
CASSLDPAVSNQPQHF
TGCGCCAGCAGCTTGGATCCGGCAGTTAGCAATCAGCCCCAGCATTTT
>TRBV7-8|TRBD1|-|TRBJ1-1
CASSPRAQGLTEAFF
TGTGCCAGCAGCCCCAGGGCACAGGGGTTGACTGAAGCTTTCTTT
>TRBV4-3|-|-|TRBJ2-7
CASSQVWGSNSYEQYF
TGCGCCAGCAGCCAAGTTTGGGGGAGTAACTCCTACGAGCAGTACTTC
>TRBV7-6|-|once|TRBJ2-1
CASSLDHGGKQFF
TGTGCCAGCAGCCTGGATCATGGGGGAAAGCAGTTCTTC
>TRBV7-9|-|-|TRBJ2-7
CASSLRGRSEQYF
TGTGCCAGCAGCTTAAGAGGGAGGAGCGAGCAGTACTTC
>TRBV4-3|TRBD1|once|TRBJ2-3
CASSLQAGQGFDTQYF
TGCGCCAGCAGCCTTCAGGCGGGACAGGGCTTCGATACGCAGTATTTT